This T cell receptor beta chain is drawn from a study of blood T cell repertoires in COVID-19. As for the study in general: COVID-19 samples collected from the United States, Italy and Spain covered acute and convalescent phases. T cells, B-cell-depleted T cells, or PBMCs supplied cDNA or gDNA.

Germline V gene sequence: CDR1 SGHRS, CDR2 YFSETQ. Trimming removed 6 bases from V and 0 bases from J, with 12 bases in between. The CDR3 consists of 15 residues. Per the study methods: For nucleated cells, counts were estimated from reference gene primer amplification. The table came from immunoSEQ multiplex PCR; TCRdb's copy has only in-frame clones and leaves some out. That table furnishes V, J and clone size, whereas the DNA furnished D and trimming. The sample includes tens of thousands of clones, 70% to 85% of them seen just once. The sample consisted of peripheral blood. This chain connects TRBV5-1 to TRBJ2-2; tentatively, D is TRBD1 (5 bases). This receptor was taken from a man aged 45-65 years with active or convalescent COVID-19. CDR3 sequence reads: CASTRVPANTGELFF. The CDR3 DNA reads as TGCGCCAGCACCAGGGTGCCCGCGAACACCGGGGAGCTGTTTTTT.